The 25 T cell receptor beta chains listed next were all sequenced from one sample in a study of blood T cell repertoires in COVID-19. The data were produced by immunoSEQ multiplex PCR, yet TCRdb's version contains in-frame clones alone and is incomplete. Among some 220,000 clones listed, roughly 80% were seen once. Material: PBMCs or T cells enriched from blood (not recorded which). The receptor set was obtained from a woman aged 40 to 50 with acute COVID-19.

The rearrangement uses TRBV6-1 and TRBJ1-6; TRBD1 matches at 9 bases. There are 16 residues in the CDR3. Germline V gene sequence: CDR1 MNHNS, CDR2 SASEGT. After removal of 0 bases from V and 10 bases from J, the junction contained 7 bases not matched to a gene. The CDR3 spells CASSEALGTGLSPLHF. CDR3 sequence (DNA): TGTGCCAGCAGTGAAGCGCTCGGGACAGGGCTGTCACCCCTCCACTTT.

This sequence joins TRBV6-5 and TRBJ2-1, with D possibly TRBD1 on 6 matching bases. V lost 5 bases and J 4 bases, leaving 12 bases between the germline ends. The CDR3 consists of 14 residues. Germline-derived CDR1 and CDR2 are MNHEY and SVGAGI. CDR3 loop: CASSNRDKYNEQFF. The CDR3 coding sequence is TGTGCCAGCAGTAACCGGGACAAGTACAATGAGCAGTTCTTC.

V and J are TRBV4-2 and TRBJ1-6, with D perhaps TRBD1 (6 bases). CDR1 is LGHNA and CDR2 is YNFKEQ in the germline V gene. V lost 0 bases, J lost 8 bases, and 17 bases lay in between. The CDR3 contains 17 residues. CDR3 in amino acids: CASSQDSYSTGHSPLHF. The CDR3 nucleotides are TGTGCCAGCAGCCAAGATTCCTACTCGACAGGCCATTCACCCCTCCACTTT.

On this clone itself: This specimen includes other DNA sequences encoding the same CDR3. J is TRBJ1-1 and V is TRBV2, with 8 bases fitting TRBD1. This CDR3 is built from 14 residues. The V gene end was trimmed by 5 bases and the J gene end by 1 base; junction bases not matched to a gene: 3. CDR1 and CDR2 (germline): SNHLY, FYNNEI. CDR3 residues: CASSRGQGNTEAFF. DNA for the CDR3: TGTGCCAGCAGTCGCGGACAGGGGAACACTGAAGCTTTCTTT.

This clone was recorded once. The J gene is TRBJ2-2, the V gene TRBV5-5, with TRBD2 matching over 10 bases. The CDR3 runs 16 residues. Germline V gives CDR1 SGHKS, CDR2 YYEKEE (reference sequence). The V gene end was trimmed by 1 base and the J gene end by 2 bases; junction bases not matched to a gene: 2. CDR3 sequence (DNA): TGTGCCAGCAGCTTGACTAGCGGGGTCAACACCGGGGAGCTGTTTTTT. Protein sequence: CASSLTSGVNTGELFF.

This chain uses TRBV6-2 or TRBV6-3 with TRBJ2-1, with D perhaps matching TRBD1 (6 bases). Trimming shortened V by 2 bases and J by 8 bases, and 10 bases separated the two germline ends. The CDR3 has 13 amino acids. CDR1 is MNHEY and CDR2 is SVGEGT in the germline V gene. The CDR3 region is CASSYPPGDEQFF. The CDR3 coding sequence is TGTGCCAGCAGTTACCCGCCAGGGGATGAGCAGTTCTTC.

The chain couples TRBV4-1 to TRBJ1-2, with a tentative D call TRBD1 (5 bases). CDR1 is MGHRA and CDR2 is YSYEKL in the germline V gene. The CDR3 length is 17 residues. Trimming took off 4 bases at V and 2 bases at J, with 20 bases between the two ends. The CDR3, as DNA: TGCGCCAGCAGCCTAATAGGTAACGGGGGTACAAACTATGGCTACACCTTC. Residues: CASSLIGNGGTNYGYTF.

The V gene is TRBV2, the J gene TRBJ2-1; 8 nucleotides agree with TRBD2. The CDR3 is made up of 16 amino acids. CDR1 is SNHLY and CDR2 is FYNNEI in the germline V gene. V was clipped by 7 bases and J by 8 bases; unmatched bases: 16. CDR3 nucleotide sequence: TGTGCCAGCACGGCCCGGCTAGCGGGCCTCAGGGATGAGCAGTTCTTC. This gives the protein CASTARLAGLRDEQFF.

In nucleotides, the CDR3 is TGTGCCAGCAAGGAGGGATCCTACGAGCAGTACTTC. Protein: CASKEGSYEQYF. The chain joins TRBV6-4 to TRBJ2-7; D is possibly TRBD2 (6 bases). The CDR3 totals 12 residues. Trimming cost V 7 bases and J 1 base, with 8 bases left between them. Per germline, CDR1 MRHNA and CDR2 SNTAGT.

The chain combines TRBV27 with TRBJ2-1, with 10 bases identical to TRBD2. V shed 11 bases, J shed 6 bases, and the junction held 7 bases outside the gene matches. CDR1 MNHEY and CDR2 SMNVEV come from the germline V gene (reference sequence). The CDR3 has 13 residues. The DNA for the CDR3 is TGTGCCCGAAAGCGGGAGGGCCCCAATGAGCAGTTCTTC. Encoded protein: CARKREGPNEQFF.

This chain links TRBV7-8 with TRBJ1-6; possibly TRBD1 for D (6 bases). The CDR3 consists of 14 residues. V was trimmed by 4 bases and J by 7 bases, leaving 11 bases between them. Germline-derived CDR1 and CDR2 are SGHVS and FQNEAQ. For the CDR3, the DNA is TGTGCCAGCAGCTCAGACAGGAGGAATTCACCCCTCCACTTT. Translated: CASSSDRRNSPLHF.

This sequence joins TRBV5-4 and TRBJ2-1, with TRBD1 identical over 8 bases. CDR3 length: 15 amino acids. Germline CDR1 reads SGHNT; CDR2 reads YYREEE (reference sequence). The ends lost 4 bases at V and 7 bases at J; junction bases unmatched: 10. The CDR3 loop reads CASSATGERGNEQFF. DNA of the CDR3: TGTGCCAGCAGCGCGACAGGGGAGAGAGGAAATGAGCAGTTCTTC.

This chain uses TRBV7-3 with TRBJ1-1; D perhaps matches TRBD1 (5 bases). V was pared by 1 base and J by 5 bases, with 11 bases between. Germline V gene data show CDR1 as SGHTA and CDR2 as FQGTGA. The CDR3 totals 14 residues. In DNA, the CDR3 is TGTGCCAGCAGCTTAAAGGGGCAGACAACTGAAGCTTTCTTT. Its protein product is CASSLKGQTTEAFF.

The rearrangement links TRBV6-5 to TRBJ1-2, with 7 positions matching TRBD1. The CDR3 is 15 amino acids. Germline assignment: CDR1 MNHEY and CDR2 SVGAGI. The V gene end was trimmed by 0 bases and the J gene end by 7 bases; junction bases not matched to a gene: 8. CDR3 sequence (DNA): TGTGCCAGCAGTTACTCGGTCGGGACAGAGGCTGGCTACACCTTC. Its protein product is CASSYSVGTEAGYTF.

This clone was seen just once. The genes are TRBV6-5 and TRBJ2-7; TRBD2 might be the D (7 bases). Looked up from germline, CDR1 is MNHEY and CDR2 is SVGAGI. The V and J ends lost 7 bases and 7 bases respectively, with 14 bases between them. The CDR3 loop spans 12 amino acids. DNA for the CDR3: TGTGCCAGCACTTTAGGGGGGGTTGAGCAGTACTTC. Its translation: CASTLGGVEQYF.

The rearrangement joins TRBV4-1 to TRBJ2-3, with 10 nucleotides matching TRBD2. This CDR3 has 20 residues. V dropped 2 bases and J dropped 4; count of bases not matched to a gene: 18. CDR1 is MGHRA and CDR2 is YSYEKL in the germline V gene. DNA for the CDR3: TGCGCCAGCAGCCAACAAAGGGGGACTAGCGCTTTAGTCCGCCCAGATACGCAGTATTTT. This encodes CASSQQRGTSALVRPDTQYF.

The CDR3 here is CASTSRGSYGYTF. CDR3 sequence (DNA): TGTGCCAGCACCAGCAGGGGATCCTATGGCTACACCTTC. The chain has TRBV11-1 and TRBJ1-2; D is possibly TRBD1 (6 bases). Trimming cost V 7 bases and J 4 bases, with 13 bases left between them. This CDR3 contains 13 residues. Germline CDR1 SGHAT, CDR2 FQDESV (reference sequence).

V gene TRBV2 combines with J gene TRBJ2-3, with 9 nucleotides matching TRBD2. There are 15 residues in the CDR3. Unmatched junction bases numbered 7, after V lost 5 bases and J lost 4 bases. Germline loops: CDR1 SNHLY, CDR2 FYNNEI. CDR3 sequence reads: CASSFSGGGSDTQYF. For the CDR3, the DNA is TGTGCCAGCAGTTTTAGCGGGGGAGGTTCAGATACGCAGTATTTT.

V and J are TRBV7-2 and TRBJ2-3; D is unresolved. This CDR3 comprises 12 residues. The V and J ends lost 6 bases and 2 bases respectively, with 6 bases between them. The germline V gene encodes CDR1 SGHTA and CDR2 FQGNSA. CDR3 coding DNA: TGTGCCAGCAGTTATTTCACAGATACGCAGTATTTT. Residues: CASSYFTDTQYF.

The chain recombines TRBV19 with TRBJ1-6; 7 positions agree with TRBD1. J gave up 7 bases and V 3 bases, and 6 bases lay outside the gene matches. The CDR3 consists of 15 residues. Germline V gene sequence: CDR1 LNHDA, CDR2 SQIVND (reference sequence). CDR3 residues: CASSIRDRRNSPLHF. The CDR3 region has the DNA TGTGCCAGTAGTATCCGGGACAGACGGAATTCACCCCTCCACTTT.

The V gene is TRBV2, the J gene TRBJ1-1, with 11 bases fitting TRBD1. The V segment lost 4 bases and the J segment 2 bases; nucleotides outside the gene matches: 3. Germline assignment: CDR1 SNHLY and CDR2 FYNNEI. The CDR3 covers 15 residues. CDR3 protein: CASSAGTGGNTEAFF. CDR3 DNA sequence: TGTGCCAGCAGTGCCGGGACAGGGGGTAACACTGAAGCTTTCTTT.

The CDR3 loop is CASSASGTGGGKTQYF. CDR3 in DNA: TGCGCCAGCAGCGCCTCCGGGACAGGGGGCGGAAAGACCCAGTACTTC. The chain couples TRBV5-1 to TRBJ2-5; 12 bases fit TRBD1. This CDR3 comprises 16 residues. Germline V gene sequence: CDR1 SGHRS, CDR2 YFSETQ. V gave up 4 bases and J gave up 6 bases; unmatched junction bases: 10.

The chain employs TRBV4-1 and TRBJ2-3; tentatively, D is TRBD2 (6 bases). CDR1 and CDR2 from the germline V gene are MGHRA and YSYEKL. Trimming cost V 5 bases and J 6 bases, with 12 bases left between them. The CDR3 runs to 13 residues. The CDR3 nucleotides are TGCGCCAGCAGCGGAGGGATAGCCGATACGCAGTATTTT. Residues: CASSGGIADTQYF.

This chain links TRBV5-6 with TRBJ1-6, with D possibly being TRBD1 (6 bases). Trimming shortened V by 4 bases and J by 5 bases, and 13 bases separated the two germline ends. Germline CDR1 SGHDT, CDR2 YYEEEE. The CDR3 length is 15 residues. The CDR3 bases are TGTGCCAGCAGCAACGGACAGCTCAATAATTCACCCCTCCACTTT. Translating gives CASSNGQLNNSPLHF.

The chain is built from TRBV7-2 and TRBJ1-5; D call uncertain. Trimming took off 0 bases at V and 0 bases at J, with 6 bases between the two ends. The CDR3 is 15 amino acids. Looked up from germline, CDR1 is SGHTA and CDR2 is FQGNSA. The CDR3 loop reads CASSLAGNSNQPQHF. CDR3 in DNA: TGTGCCAGCAGCTTAGCGGGCAATAGCAATCAGCCCCAGCATTTT. The variable domain in full, with the rest retrieved from reference TRBV7-2 and TRBJ1-5, is GAGVSQSPSNKVTEKGKDVELRCDPISGHTALYWYRQSLGQGLEFLIYFQGNSAPDKSGLPSDRFSAERTGGSVSTLTIQRTQQEDSAVYLCASSLAGNSNQPQHFGDGTRLSIL.